The 4 T cell receptor beta chains below come from one sample, sequenced in a study of breast tumors, draining lymph nodes, adjacent tissues. Breast cancer patients provided tissue from their axillary draining lymph nodes. One entry per CDR3 protein results from TCRdb running MiXCR on the multiplex PCR reads. Of 150,000 to 200,000 distinct CDR3 sequences in the sample, approximately 33% were seen once. The sequencing input was axillary lymph node tissue. Receptors originate from a female donor with breast cancer. Some clones in this sample may be carry-over from other donors' samples.

In its sample, this clonotype was seen many times. The rearrangement uses TRBV6-5 and TRBJ1-4, with D uncertain. This CDR3 contains 14 residues. The germline gives CDR1 MNHEY, CDR2 SVGAGI. V lost 2 bases and J lost 10, with 14 bases in between. The CDR3 nucleotides read TGTGCCAGCAGTTACGGGATCGGCAGCCTAAAACTGTTTTTT. Its translation: CASSYGIGSLKLFF.

As concerns this clonotype: A much larger clone is a single base away; this may be a read error. V usage is TRBV18 and J usage is TRBJ2-7, with 7 nucleotides matching TRBD1. V gave up 7 bases and J gave up 5 bases; unmatched junction bases: 5. The germline CDR1 and CDR2 sequences are KGHSH and LQKENI. This CDR3 has 12 amino acids. The CDR3 here is CASLATGDEQYF. Written as DNA, the CDR3 is TGTGCCAGCTTAGCAACAGGGGACGAGCAGTACTTC.

This clonotype has ten or more counts. The V and J genes are TRBV20-1 and TRBJ2-2; D is unresolved. Germline V CDR1 and CDR2: DFQATT, SNEGSKA (reference sequence). CDR3 size: 16 residues. V lost 0 bases and J 7 bases, leaving 18 bases between the germline ends. CDR3 amino acids: CSARDGVARFDGELFF. Written as DNA, the CDR3 is TGCAGTGCTAGAGATGGGGTAGCACGGTTCGACGGGGAGCTGTTTTTT.

This rearrangement joins TRBV6-5 to TRBJ1-5, with TRBD1 matching over 9 bases. V dropped 2 bases and J dropped 9; count of bases not matched to a gene: 8. Germline values: CDR1 MNHEY, CDR2 SVGAGI. This CDR3 contains 15 residues. CDR3 nucleotides: TGTGCCAGCAGTTACGGTAGGGACAGGGTTTCGCCCCAGCATTTT. It specifies CASSYGRDRVSPQHF.